The 2 T cell receptor beta chains below all came from one sample that was sequenced in a study of blood T cell repertoires in COVID-19. TCRdb's table, derived via immunoSEQ multiplex PCR, lists solely in-frame clones and lacks some. The profile shows tens of thousands of clones, 65% to 85% of them singletons. The sequencing sample was made of peripheral blood. The receptors derive from a human donor with active or convalescent COVID-19. The donor label of this sample is uncertain.

The genes are TRBV11-1 and TRBJ2-7; D remains ambiguous. The length of the CDR3 is 14 residues. From germline, CDR1 is SGHAT and CDR2 FQDESV (reference sequence). V lost 1 base, J lost 5 bases, and 12 bases lay in between. The CDR3 region is CASSLVSPRNEQYF. The CDR3 DNA is TGTGCCAGCAGCTTAGTGTCCCCTAGGAACGAGCAGTACTTC.

Here the CDR3 reads CASSSGQGPWETQYF. Here the CDR3 DNA reads TGCGCCAGCAGCTCTGGACAGGGGCCATGGGAGACCCAGTACTTC. The chain recombines TRBV5-1 with TRBJ2-5, with 9 bases matching TRBD1. Germline lookup yields CDR1 SGHRS and CDR2 YFSETQ. J was trimmed by 5 bases and V by 3 bases; bases with no gene match: 8. The CDR3 is 15 residues long.